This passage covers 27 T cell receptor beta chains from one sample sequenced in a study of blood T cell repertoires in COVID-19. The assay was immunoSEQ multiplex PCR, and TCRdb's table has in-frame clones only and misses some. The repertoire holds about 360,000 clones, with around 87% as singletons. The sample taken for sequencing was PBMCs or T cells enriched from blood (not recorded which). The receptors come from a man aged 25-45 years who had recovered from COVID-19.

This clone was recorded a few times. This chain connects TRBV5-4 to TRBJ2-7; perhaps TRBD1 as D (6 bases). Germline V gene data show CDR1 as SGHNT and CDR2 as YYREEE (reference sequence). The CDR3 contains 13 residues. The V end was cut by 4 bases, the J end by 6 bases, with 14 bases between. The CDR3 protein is CASSTGQLGEQYF. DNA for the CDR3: TGTGCCAGCAGCACCGGACAGCTAGGCGAGCAGTACTTC.

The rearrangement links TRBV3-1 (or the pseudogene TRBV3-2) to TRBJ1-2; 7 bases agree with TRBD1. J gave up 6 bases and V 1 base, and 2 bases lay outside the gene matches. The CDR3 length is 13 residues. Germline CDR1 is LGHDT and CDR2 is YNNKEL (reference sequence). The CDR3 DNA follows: TGTGCCAGCAGCCAAGGGCAGGGGGATGGCTACACCTTC. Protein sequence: CASSQGQGDGYTF.

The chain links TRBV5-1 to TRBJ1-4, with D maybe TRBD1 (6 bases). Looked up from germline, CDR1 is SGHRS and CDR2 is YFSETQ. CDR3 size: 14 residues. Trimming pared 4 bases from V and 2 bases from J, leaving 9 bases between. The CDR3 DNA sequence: TGCGCCAGCAGCGGGGGACACACTAATGAAAAACTGTTTTTT. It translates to CASSGGHTNEKLFF.

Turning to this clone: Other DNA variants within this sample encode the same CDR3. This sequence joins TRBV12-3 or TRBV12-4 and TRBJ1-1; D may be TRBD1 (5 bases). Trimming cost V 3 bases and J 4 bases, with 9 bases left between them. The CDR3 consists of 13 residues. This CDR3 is CASSFSGGTEAFF. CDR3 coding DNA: TGTGCCAGCAGTTTCTCCGGGGGCACTGAAGCTTTCTTT.

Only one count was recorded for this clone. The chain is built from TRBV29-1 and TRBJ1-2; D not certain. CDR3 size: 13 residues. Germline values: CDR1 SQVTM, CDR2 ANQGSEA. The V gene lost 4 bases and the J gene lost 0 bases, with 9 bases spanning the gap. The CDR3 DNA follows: TGCAGCGTTGGGAGCAGCGCTAACTATGGCTACACCTTC. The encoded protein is CSVGSSANYGYTF.

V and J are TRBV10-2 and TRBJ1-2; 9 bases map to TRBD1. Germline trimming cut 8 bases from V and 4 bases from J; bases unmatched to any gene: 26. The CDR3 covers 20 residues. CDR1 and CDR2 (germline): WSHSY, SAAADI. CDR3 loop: CASSLKTSGTGISAIYGYTF. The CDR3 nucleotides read TGCGCCAGCTCCCTGAAAACCTCCGGGACAGGGATTTCTGCTATCTATGGCTACACCTTC.

This CDR3 reads CASSQTGTYNSPLHF. The CDR3 bases are TGTGCCAGCAGCCAAACAGGGACCTATAATTCACCCCTCCACTTT. This sequence joins TRBV14 and TRBJ1-6, with D tentatively TRBD1 (6 bases). The CDR3 is 15 residues long. The V end lost 2 bases, the J end lost 2 bases, and 7 bases lay between the germline ends. Germline CDR1 SGHDN, CDR2 FVKESK.

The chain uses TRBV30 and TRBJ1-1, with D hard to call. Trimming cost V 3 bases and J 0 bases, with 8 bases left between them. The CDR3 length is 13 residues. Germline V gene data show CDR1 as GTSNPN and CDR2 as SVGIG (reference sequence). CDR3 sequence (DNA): TGTGCCTGGAGGTCAGGAATGAACACTGAAGCTTTCTTT. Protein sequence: CAWRSGMNTEAFF.

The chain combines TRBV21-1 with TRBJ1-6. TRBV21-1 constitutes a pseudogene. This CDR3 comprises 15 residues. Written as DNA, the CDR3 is TGTGCCAGCAGCAAAGTAGGCGGCGGAAGGACACCCCTCCACTTT. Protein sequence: CASSKVGGGRTPLHF.

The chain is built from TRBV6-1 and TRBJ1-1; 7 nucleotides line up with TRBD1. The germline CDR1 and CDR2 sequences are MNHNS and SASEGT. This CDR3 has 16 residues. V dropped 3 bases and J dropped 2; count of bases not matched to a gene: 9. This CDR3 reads CASSDVGQHINTEAFF. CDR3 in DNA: TGTGCCAGCAGTGATGTGGGACAGCACATAAACACTGAAGCTTTCTTT.

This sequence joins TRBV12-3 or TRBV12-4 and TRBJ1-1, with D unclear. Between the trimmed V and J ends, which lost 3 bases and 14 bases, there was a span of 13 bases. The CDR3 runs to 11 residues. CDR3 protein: CASSLGPQSFF. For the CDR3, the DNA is TGTGCCAGCAGTTTGGGCCCCCAGAGCTTCTTT.

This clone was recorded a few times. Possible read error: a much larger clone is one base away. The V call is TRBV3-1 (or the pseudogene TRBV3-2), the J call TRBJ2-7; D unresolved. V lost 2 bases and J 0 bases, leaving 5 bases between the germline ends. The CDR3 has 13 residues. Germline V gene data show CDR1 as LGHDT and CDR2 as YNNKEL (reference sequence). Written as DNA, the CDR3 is TGTGCCAGCAGCCAACAGCGCTCCTACGAGCAGTACTTC. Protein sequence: CASSQQRSYEQYF.

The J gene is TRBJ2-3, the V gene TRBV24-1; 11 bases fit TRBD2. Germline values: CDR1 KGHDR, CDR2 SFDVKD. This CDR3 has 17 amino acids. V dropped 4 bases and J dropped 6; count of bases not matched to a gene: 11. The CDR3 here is CATSDSGTSGFLDTQYF. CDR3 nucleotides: TGTGCCACCAGTGACTCCGGGACTAGCGGCTTCTTGGATACGCAGTATTTT.

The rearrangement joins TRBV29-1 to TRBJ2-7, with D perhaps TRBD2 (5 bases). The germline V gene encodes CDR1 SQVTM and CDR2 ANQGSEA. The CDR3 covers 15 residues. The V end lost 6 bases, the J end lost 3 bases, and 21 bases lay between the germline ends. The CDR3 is CSVERIKTTYYEQYF. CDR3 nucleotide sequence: TGCAGCGTAGAGCGTATTAAGACTACCTACTACGAGCAGTACTTC.

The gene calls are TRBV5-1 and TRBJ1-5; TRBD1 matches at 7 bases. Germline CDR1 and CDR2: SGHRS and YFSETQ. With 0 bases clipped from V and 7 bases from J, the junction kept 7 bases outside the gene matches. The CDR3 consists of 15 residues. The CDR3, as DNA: TGCGCCAGCAGCTTGGGAGGGCAGGGGGGACAGCCCCAGCATTTT. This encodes CASSLGGQGGQPQHF.

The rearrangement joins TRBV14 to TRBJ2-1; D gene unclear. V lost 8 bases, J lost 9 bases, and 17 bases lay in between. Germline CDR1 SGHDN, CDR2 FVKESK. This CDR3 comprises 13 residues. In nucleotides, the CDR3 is TGTGCCAGCGGCCCGAGAGGTTATTTTGAGCAGTTCTTC. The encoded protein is CASGPRGYFEQFF.

CDR3 sequence reads: CASTERAGGNQPQHF. The CDR3 DNA sequence: TGTGCCAGTACCGAAAGGGCAGGAGGTAATCAGCCCCAGCATTTT. This chain connects TRBV19 to TRBJ1-5; D remains unclear. Germline V gene data show CDR1 as LNHDA and CDR2 as SQIVND (reference sequence). V lost 7 bases and J lost 4, with 17 bases in between. The CDR3 consists of 15 residues. Looking up the rest from reference TRBV19 and TRBJ1-5 gives the full variable domain: DGGITQSPKYLFRKEGQNVTLSCEQNLNHDAMYWYRQDPGQGLRLIYYSQIVNDFQKGDIAEGYSVSREKKESFPLTVTSAQKNPTAFYLCASTERAGGNQPQHFGDGTRLSIL.

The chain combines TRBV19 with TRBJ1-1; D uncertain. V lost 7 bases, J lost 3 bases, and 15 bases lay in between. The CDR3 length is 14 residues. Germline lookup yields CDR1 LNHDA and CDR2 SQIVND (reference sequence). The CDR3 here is CASKLDLLYTEAFF. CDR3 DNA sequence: TGTGCCAGTAAATTAGACTTGCTTTACACTGAAGCTTTCTTT. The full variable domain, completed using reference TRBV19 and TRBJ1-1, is DGGITQSPKYLFRKEGQNVTLSCEQNLNHDAMYWYRQDPGQGLRLIYYSQIVNDFQKGDIAEGYSVSREKKESFPLTVTSAQKNPTAFYLCASKLDLLYTEAFFGQGTRLTVV.

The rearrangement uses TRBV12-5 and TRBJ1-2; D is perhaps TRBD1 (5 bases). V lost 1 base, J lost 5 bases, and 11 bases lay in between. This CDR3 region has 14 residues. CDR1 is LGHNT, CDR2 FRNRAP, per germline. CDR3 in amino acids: CASGLETAQYGYTF. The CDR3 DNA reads TGTGCTAGTGGTTTGGAGACAGCCCAATATGGCTACACCTTC.

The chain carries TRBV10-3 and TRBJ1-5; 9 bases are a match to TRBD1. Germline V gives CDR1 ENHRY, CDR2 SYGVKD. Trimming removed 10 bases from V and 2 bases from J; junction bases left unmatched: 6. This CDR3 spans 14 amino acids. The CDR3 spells CATQTGGGNQPQHF. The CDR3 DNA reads TGTGCCACACAGACAGGGGGTGGCAATCAGCCCCAGCATTTT.

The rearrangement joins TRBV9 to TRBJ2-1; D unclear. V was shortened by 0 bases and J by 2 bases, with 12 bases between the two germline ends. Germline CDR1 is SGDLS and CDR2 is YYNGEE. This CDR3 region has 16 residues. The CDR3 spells CASSVDPETTYNEQFF. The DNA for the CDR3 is TGTGCCAGCAGCGTAGACCCTGAGACAACCTACAATGAGCAGTTCTTC.

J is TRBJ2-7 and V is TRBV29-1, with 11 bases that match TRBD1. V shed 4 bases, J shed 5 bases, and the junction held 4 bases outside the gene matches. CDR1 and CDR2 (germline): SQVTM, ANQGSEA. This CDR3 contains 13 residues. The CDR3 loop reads CSVVDRGHHEQYF. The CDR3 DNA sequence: TGCAGCGTTGTGGACAGGGGGCATCACGAGCAGTACTTC.

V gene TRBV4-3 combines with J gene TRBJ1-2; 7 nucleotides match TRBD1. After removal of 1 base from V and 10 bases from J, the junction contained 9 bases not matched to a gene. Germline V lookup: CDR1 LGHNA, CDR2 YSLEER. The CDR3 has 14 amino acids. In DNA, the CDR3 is TGCGCCAGCAGCCAAGTTACAGGGGAGTGGTACTACACCTTC. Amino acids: CASSQVTGEWYYTF.

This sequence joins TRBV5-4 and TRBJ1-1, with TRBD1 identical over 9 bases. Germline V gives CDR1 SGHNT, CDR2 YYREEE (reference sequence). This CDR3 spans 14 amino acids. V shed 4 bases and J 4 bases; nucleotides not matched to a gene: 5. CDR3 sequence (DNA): TGTGCCAGCAGCGGGACAGGGAGGATCACTGAAGCTTTCTTT. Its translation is CASSGTGRITEAFF.

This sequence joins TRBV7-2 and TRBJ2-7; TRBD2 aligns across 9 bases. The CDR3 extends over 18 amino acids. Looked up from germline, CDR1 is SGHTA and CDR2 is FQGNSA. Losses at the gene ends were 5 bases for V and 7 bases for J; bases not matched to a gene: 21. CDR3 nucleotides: TGTGCCAGCAGCCGGGCCTCTTTTACTGTAGCGGGGGCGGGGGAGCAGTACTTC. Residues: CASSRASFTVAGAGEQYF.

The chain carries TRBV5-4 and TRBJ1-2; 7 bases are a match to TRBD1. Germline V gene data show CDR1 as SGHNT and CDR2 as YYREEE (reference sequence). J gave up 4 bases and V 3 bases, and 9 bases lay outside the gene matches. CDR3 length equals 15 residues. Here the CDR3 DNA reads TGTGCCAGCAGCTCCCGACAGGGAAATCGCTATGGCTACACCTTC. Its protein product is CASSSRQGNRYGYTF.

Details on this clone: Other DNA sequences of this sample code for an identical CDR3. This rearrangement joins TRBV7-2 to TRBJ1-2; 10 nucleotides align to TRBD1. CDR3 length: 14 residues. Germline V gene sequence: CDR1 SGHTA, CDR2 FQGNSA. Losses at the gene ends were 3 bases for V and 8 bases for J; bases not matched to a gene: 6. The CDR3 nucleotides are TGTGCCAGCAGCTTGGGACAGGGGCGAGGAGGCTACACCTTC. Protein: CASSLGQGRGGYTF.